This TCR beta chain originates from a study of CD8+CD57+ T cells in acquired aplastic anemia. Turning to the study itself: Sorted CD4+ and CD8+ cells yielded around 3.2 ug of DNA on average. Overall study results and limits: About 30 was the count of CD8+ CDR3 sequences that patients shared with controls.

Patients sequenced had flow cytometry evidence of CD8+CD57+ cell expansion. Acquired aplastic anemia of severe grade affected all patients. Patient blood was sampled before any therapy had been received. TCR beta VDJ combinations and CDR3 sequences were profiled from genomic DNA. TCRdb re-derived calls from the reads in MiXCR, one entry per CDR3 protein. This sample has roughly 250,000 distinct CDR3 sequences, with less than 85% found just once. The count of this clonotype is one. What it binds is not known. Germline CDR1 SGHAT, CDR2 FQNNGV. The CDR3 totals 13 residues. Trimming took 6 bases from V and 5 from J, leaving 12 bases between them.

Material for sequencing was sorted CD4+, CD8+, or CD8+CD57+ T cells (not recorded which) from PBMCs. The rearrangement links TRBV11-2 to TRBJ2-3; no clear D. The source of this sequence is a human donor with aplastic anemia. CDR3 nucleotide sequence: TGTGCCAGCAGGGAAGATCTGAGAGATACGCAGTATTTT. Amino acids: CASREDLRDTQYF. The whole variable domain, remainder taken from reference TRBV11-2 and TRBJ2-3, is EAGVAQSPRYKIIEKRQSVAFWCNPISGHATLYWYQQILGQGPKLLIQFQNNGVVDDSQLPKDRFSAERLKGVDSTLKIQPAKLEDSAVYLCASREDLRDTQYFGPGTRLTVL.